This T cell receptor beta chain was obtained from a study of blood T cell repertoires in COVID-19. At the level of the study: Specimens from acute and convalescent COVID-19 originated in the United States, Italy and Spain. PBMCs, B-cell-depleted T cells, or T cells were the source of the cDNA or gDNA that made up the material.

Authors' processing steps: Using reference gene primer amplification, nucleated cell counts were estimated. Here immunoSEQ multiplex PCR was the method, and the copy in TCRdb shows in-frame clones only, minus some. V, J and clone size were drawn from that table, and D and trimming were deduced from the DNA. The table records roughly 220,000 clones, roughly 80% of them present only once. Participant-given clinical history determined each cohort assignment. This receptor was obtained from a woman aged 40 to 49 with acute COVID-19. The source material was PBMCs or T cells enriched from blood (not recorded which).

CDR3 nucleotide sequence: TGTGCCAGCAGCTTAGGCAAAGGGGGTTACAATGAGCAGTTCTTC. The encoded protein is CASSLGKGGYNEQFF. V and J are TRBV7-2 and TRBJ2-1, with D possibly matching TRBD1 (6 bases). The CDR3 runs to 15 residues. The germline V and J ends were trimmed by 1 base and 4 bases, with 11 bases remaining between them. CDR1 and CDR2 (germline): SGHTA, FQGNSA.